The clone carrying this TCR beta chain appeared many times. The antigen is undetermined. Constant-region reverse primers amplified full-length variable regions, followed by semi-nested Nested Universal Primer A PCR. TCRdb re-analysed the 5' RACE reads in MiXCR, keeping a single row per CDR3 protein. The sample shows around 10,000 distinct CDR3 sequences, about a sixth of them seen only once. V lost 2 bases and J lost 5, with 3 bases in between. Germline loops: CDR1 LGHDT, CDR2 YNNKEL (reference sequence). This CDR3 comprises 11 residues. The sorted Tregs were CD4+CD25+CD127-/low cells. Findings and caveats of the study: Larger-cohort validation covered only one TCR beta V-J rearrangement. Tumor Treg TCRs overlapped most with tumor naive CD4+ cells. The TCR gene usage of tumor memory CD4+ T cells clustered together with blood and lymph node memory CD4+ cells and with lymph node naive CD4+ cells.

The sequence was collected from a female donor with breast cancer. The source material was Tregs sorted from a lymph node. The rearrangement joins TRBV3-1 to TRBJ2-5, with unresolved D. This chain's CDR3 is CASSQPETQYF. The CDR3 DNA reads TGTGCCAGCAGCCAACCCGAGACCCAGTACTTC.